This T cell receptor (beta chain) was found in a study of CD4 T cells in relation to SARS-CoV-2 and coronaviruses. Study information: Of the patients, 8 or 9 were male, 4 female, two Hispanic. Study-wide findings and caveats: According to naive versus memory sequencing, detected responses are memory recall, not newly primed.

Cryopreserved PBMCs were CD4-enriched, then split into naive and memory cells. The germline CDR1 and CDR2 sequences are MDHEN and SYDVKM. The CDR3 is made up of 13 amino acids. Trimming cost V 8 bases and J 3 bases, with 13 bases left between them. Comments on this clone: The antigen is undetermined.

Measured with immunoSEQ multiplex PCR; TCRdb has only the in-frame clones, and not every one. The sample holds around 54,000 clones, just over 90% seen once. The chain joins TRBV28 to TRBJ2-5; no definite D call. Input material: naive CD4+ T cells from PBMCs. Subset in this sample: naive CD4+ T cells isolated by negative enrichment. The source of this sequence is an adult with COVID-19. CDR3 amino acids: CASRLSSEETQYF. The CDR3, as DNA: TGTGCCAGCCGACTTTCGTCGGAAGAGACCCAGTACTTC.